Listed here are 23 T cell receptor beta chains from one sample, sequenced in a study of T-cell reconstitution after alpha-beta-depleted transplantation in children. During its preparation, the TCRbeta library received unique molecular identifiers. Each CDR3 protein gets one entry after TCRdb re-called the PCR reads with MiXCR. The data hold hundreds of thousands of distinct CDR3 sequences, with around 13% observed a single time. The source material was PBMCs from the stem cell graft donor, sampled from the stem cell graft. These receptors were obtained from a human donor who donated a stem cell graft to a child with combined immunodeficiency.

Ten or more counts support this clonotype. The rearrangement joins TRBV29-1 to TRBJ2-2; D call uncertain. The CDR3 is 10 residues long. Germline values: CDR1 SQVTM, CDR2 ANQGSEA. Trimming shortened V by 5 bases and J by 4 bases, and 2 bases separated the two germline ends. The CDR3 nucleotides read TGCAGCGTTTCCACCGGGGAGCTGTTTTTT. As protein: CSVSTGELFF.

This clonotype was found a few times. The chain combines TRBV20-1 with TRBJ2-7; D not resolved. CDR3 length: 9 amino acids. The V gene lost 4 bases and the J gene lost 3 bases, with 1 base spanning the gap. The germline V gene encodes CDR1 DFQATT and CDR2 SNEGSKA (reference sequence). The CDR3 bases are TGCAGTGCTAACTACGAGCAGTACTTC. Translated: CSANYEQYF.

There are a few counts of this clonotype. This chain uses TRBV15 with TRBJ2-1; the D gene could be TRBD1 or TRBD2 (5 bases each). CDR3 length: 13 amino acids. V was cut by 8 bases and J by 3 bases, with 11 bases left in between. Germline loops: CDR1 LNHNV, CDR2 YYDKDF (reference sequence). CDR3 sequence (DNA): TGTGCCACCCAGCCGGGGCTCTACAATGAGCAGTTCTTC. Residues: CATQPGLYNEQFF.

This clonotype was counted many times. The chain employs TRBV7-2 and TRBJ2-7; D call uncertain. The CDR3 covers 14 residues. The V gene's germline CDR1 is SGHTA and CDR2 FQGNSA. Trimming cost V 3 bases and J 0 bases, with 9 bases left between them. The CDR3 reads CASSFSTASYEQYF. CDR3 sequence (DNA): TGTGCCAGCAGCTTCAGTACGGCCTCCTACGAGCAGTACTTC.

The rearrangement joins TRBV5-4 to TRBJ2-3, with 10 bases lining up with TRBD2. The length of the CDR3 is 16 residues. Germline assignment: CDR1 SGHNT and CDR2 YYREEE (reference sequence). V shed 5 bases, J shed 4 bases, and the junction held 10 bases outside the gene matches. The CDR3 loop reads CASSPGASGGSDTQYF. CDR3 bases: TGTGCCAGCAGTCCCGGGGCTAGCGGGGGCTCAGATACGCAGTATTTT.

This clonotype was detected a few times. The rearrangement uses TRBV4-2 and TRBJ2-1; 11 nucleotides align to TRBD1. Germline assignment: CDR1 LGHNA and CDR2 YNFKEQ. The CDR3 is 15 residues long. The V segment lost 0 bases and the J segment 9 bases; nucleotides outside the gene matches: 4. For the CDR3, the DNA is TGTGCCAGCAGCCAAGATAGGACAGGGGGCTCTGAGCAGTTCTTC. Translated: CASSQDRTGGSEQFF.

There are many counts of this clonotype. This chain connects TRBV12-3 or TRBV12-4 to TRBJ2-5; the match to TRBD1 covers 7 bases. The CDR3 has 15 residues. After removal of 4 bases from V and 2 bases from J, the junction contained 7 bases not matched to a gene. CDR3 region: CASSSEGAWQETQYF. As DNA, the CDR3 is TGTGCCAGCAGTTCTGAGGGGGCGTGGCAAGAGACCCAGTACTTC.

This clonotype appeared a few times. This sequence joins TRBV11-2 and TRBJ2-5; weak D call: TRBD1 (6 bases). V was cut by 8 bases and J by 3 bases, with 13 bases left in between. The CDR3 has 13 amino acids. Germline CDR1 is SGHAT and CDR2 is FQNNGV. This chain's CDR3 is CASWGRGEETQYF. The CDR3 nucleotides read TGTGCCAGCTGGGGCAGGGGCGAAGAGACCCAGTACTTC.

This clonotype was observed many times. This chain uses TRBV13 with TRBJ1-3; D is ambiguous. Between the trimmed V and J ends, which lost 5 bases and 7 bases, there was a span of 12 bases. The germline CDR1 and CDR2 sequences are PRHDT and FYEKMQ (reference sequence). The CDR3 has 13 amino acids. The CDR3 region has the DNA TGTGCCAGCAGCCCGTTACGAGGGAACACCATATATTTT. Residues: CASSPLRGNTIYF.

This clonotype was seen only a few times. This rearrangement joins TRBV7-9 to TRBJ2-5, with no clear D. In germline, CDR1 is SEHNR, CDR2 FQNEAQ (reference sequence). CDR3 length equals 14 residues. V lost 10 bases, J lost 2 bases, and 17 bases lay in between. The CDR3 coding sequence is TGTGCCATCACCGCAGCCGGAGTACAAGAGACCCAGTACTTC. It translates to CAITAAGVQETQYF.

This clonotype occurred many times. The gene calls are TRBV4-3 and TRBJ1-5; D is undetermined. The V end lost 0 bases, the J end lost 3 bases, and 6 bases lay between the germline ends. This CDR3 spans 14 amino acids. The V gene's germline CDR1 is LGHNA and CDR2 YSLEER. The CDR3 spells CASSQEQFNQPQHF. CDR3 DNA: TGCGCCAGCAGCCAAGAACAGTTCAATCAGCCCCAGCATTTT.

This clonotype was seen many times. This rearrangement joins TRBV12-3 or TRBV12-4 to TRBJ2-1, with 8 bases fitting TRBD1. V lost 7 bases and J lost 5; bases outside the gene matches: 19. CDR3 length: 18 residues. The DNA of the CDR3 is TGTGCCAGCAAAAAGGGACAGGAGGAAATCCGGGATAACAATGAGCAGTTCTTC. It translates to CASKKGQEEIRDNNEQFF.

This chain uses TRBV29-1 with TRBJ2-3, with a tentative D call TRBD1 (5 bases). CDR1 is SQVTM, CDR2 ANQGSEA, per germline. Trimming pared 3 bases from V and 2 bases from J, leaving 9 bases between. This CDR3 has 13 amino acids. The CDR3 loop reads CSVERQITDTQYF. As DNA, the CDR3 is TGCAGCGTTGAGAGACAGATCACAGATACGCAGTATTTT.

This clonotype was detected a few times. The V and J genes are TRBV14 and TRBJ2-7, with no clear D. Trimming left V 5 bases short and J 2 bases short, with 16 bases between. The CDR3 is 15 residues long. The germline V gene encodes CDR1 SGHDN and CDR2 FVKESK. In nucleotides, the CDR3 is TGTGCCAGCAGCGCTGTGAGCAGGAGCACCTACGAGCAGTACTTC. This codes for CASSAVSRSTYEQYF. The entire variable domain, with the rest obtained from reference TRBV14 and TRBJ2-7, is as follows: EAGVTQFPSHSVIEKGQTVTLRCDPISGHDNLYWYRRVMGKEIKFLLHFVKESKQDESGMPNNRFLAERTGGTYSTLKVQPAELEDSGVYFCASSAVSRSTYEQYFGPGTRLTVT.

V is TRBV15 and J is TRBJ2-3; possible D gene TRBD2, 5 bases. The CDR3 has 14 residues. Germline loops: CDR1 LNHNV, CDR2 YYDKDF (reference sequence). The V end lost 5 bases, the J end lost 5 bases, and 14 bases lay between the germline ends. In DNA form, the CDR3 reads TGTGCCACCAGCGGGCTAGATGAGGGAGATACGCAGTATTTT. It yields the protein CATSGLDEGDTQYF.

The sample holds a few counts of this clonotype. V usage is TRBV5-1 and J usage is TRBJ2-5, with a tentative D call TRBD1 (5 bases). Trimming removed 2 bases at V and 2 bases at J, with 10 bases between. Germline V gene data show CDR1 as SGHRS and CDR2 as YFSETQ. The CDR3 extends over 14 amino acids. CDR3 in amino acids: CASSLSTGQETQYF. CDR3 DNA sequence: TGCGCCAGCAGCTTAAGCACAGGTCAAGAGACCCAGTACTTC.

The sample holds many counts of this clonotype. V usage is TRBV6-5 and J usage is TRBJ2-1; possible D gene TRBD1, 5 bases. The CDR3 has 15 amino acids. Trimming took off 6 bases at V and 2 bases at J, with 14 bases between the two ends. In germline, CDR1 is MNHEY, CDR2 SVGAGI. The CDR3 bases are TGTGCCAGCAGCCTGCGACAGCGCGCCTACAATGAGCAGTTCTTC. It translates to CASSLRQRAYNEQFF.

The sample holds a few counts of this clonotype. The CDR3 DNA sequence: TGCAGTGCTAGAGGACTAGCCCAAGAGACCCAGTACTTC. Encoded protein: CSARGLAQETQYF. The chain has TRBV20-1 and TRBJ2-5; 7 bases are a match to TRBD2. Germline lookup yields CDR1 DFQATT and CDR2 SNEGSKA (reference sequence). Trimming took 1 base from V and 1 from J; bases not matched to a gene: 0. The CDR3 covers 13 residues.

This clonotype occurred many times. V and J are TRBV29-1 and TRBJ2-3, with 8 bases aligning to TRBD1. There are 13 residues in the CDR3. V shed 7 bases and J 1 base; nucleotides not matched to a gene: 4. In germline, CDR1 is SQVTM, CDR2 ANQGSEA. CDR3 region: CSGGQGGTDTQYF. CDR3 coding DNA: TGCAGCGGCGGACAGGGTGGCACAGATACGCAGTATTTT.

This rearrangement joins TRBV12-3 or TRBV12-4 to TRBJ1-1; D is ambiguous. The CDR3 runs 14 residues. The ends were cut back, 4 bases at V and 1 base at J, with 10 bases in the middle. The CDR3 DNA follows: TGTGCCAGCAGTTGGTTAGGCTCGAACACTGAAGCTTTCTTT. It is translated as CASSWLGSNTEAFF.

The gene calls are TRBV9 and TRBJ2-3; 12 nucleotides align to TRBD2. The CDR3 has 20 residues. Losses at the gene ends were 0 bases for V and 2 bases for J; bases not matched to a gene: 13. Looked up from germline, CDR1 is SGDLS and CDR2 is YYNGEE. The CDR3 DNA reads TGTGCCAGCAGCGTAGCGGGAGTGCTAGCGGGGGGGCGTGACACAGATACGCAGTATTTT. It yields the protein CASSVAGVLAGGRDTDTQYF.

This clonotype was seen at least ten times. The chain carries TRBV20-1 and TRBJ2-7; TRBD2 agrees at 9 bases. Losses at the gene ends were 4 bases for V and 8 bases for J; bases not matched to a gene: 15. CDR3 length equals 15 residues. Germline CDR1 and CDR2: DFQATT and SNEGSKA (reference sequence). This chain's CDR3 is CSAIVSGRRQGKQYF. The CDR3 nucleotides read TGCAGTGCTATAGTTAGCGGGAGACGTCAGGGAAAGCAGTACTTC.

V is TRBV4-2 and J is TRBJ1-1, with D uncertain. This CDR3 spans 15 amino acids. Deletions cut 4 bases from V and 9 bases from J, with 21 bases between. The germline V gene encodes CDR1 LGHNA and CDR2 YNFKEQ. The CDR3 bases are TGTGCCAGCAGCCGCAACCCCTCCGACGCCAGTAAAGCTTTCTTT. It encodes CASSRNPSDASKAFF.